Each of the 6 T cell receptor beta chains below was sequenced from the same sample in a study of shared clonotypes between healthy human individuals. TCRdb's copy holds only in-frame clones and misses some; the assay was immunoSEQ multiplex PCR. The sample lists 150,000 to 200,000 clones, approximately 61% seen once, with roughly 10% in the top ten. The specimen was memory CD4+ T cells sorted from blood. Subset: CD45RA-negative fraction. Source of these receptors: a man younger than 40 in good health.

This clone was counted a single time. The V and J genes are TRBV5-1 and TRBJ1-1; D is perhaps TRBD1 (5 bases). The germline V gene encodes CDR1 SGHRS and CDR2 YFSETQ. The CDR3 length is 13 residues. V lost 6 bases and J 4 bases, leaving 13 bases between the germline ends. CDR3 region: CASNAAGVTEAFF. CDR3 DNA: TGCGCCAGCAACGCAGCGGGGGTCACTGAAGCTTTCTTT.

The chain carries TRBV15 and TRBJ2-3, with D hard to call. CDR3 length: 16 amino acids. Trimming stripped 0 bases from V and 3 bases from J, with 13 bases between. Germline V CDR1 and CDR2: LNHNV, YYDKDF (reference sequence). DNA for the CDR3: TGTGCCACCAGCAGAGACCGGTTGATTAGTACAGATACGCAGTATTTT. This encodes CATSRDRLISTDTQYF.

This clone was seen only a few times. The chain is built from TRBV18 and TRBJ1-5; 8 nucleotides agree with TRBD1. CDR3 length: 13 amino acids. Trimming cost V 8 bases and J 6 bases; bases outside gene matches: 6. Germline loops: CDR1 KGHSH, CDR2 LQKENI. The DNA of the CDR3 is TGTGCCAGCAAAGCGGACAGGGTTCAGCCCCAGCATTTT. This gives the protein CASKADRVQPQHF.

The V and J genes are TRBV30 and TRBJ1-2; TRBD1 is a possible D gene (5 bases). Per germline, CDR1 GTSNPN and CDR2 SVGIG (reference sequence). V was cut by 0 bases and J by 2 bases, with 19 bases left in between. This CDR3 has 17 amino acids. Here the CDR3 reads CAWSVKRDWRGNYGYTF. Written as DNA, the CDR3 is TGTGCCTGGAGTGTAAAAAGAGACTGGCGGGGGAACTATGGCTACACCTTC.

This rearrangement joins TRBV6-1 to TRBJ2-5, with 7 bases that match TRBD2. Per germline, CDR1 MNHNS and CDR2 SASEGT. The CDR3 totals 14 residues. V was pared by 4 bases and J by 9 bases, with 11 bases of the junction left unmatched. CDR3 residues: CASSGGVAGMPQYF. CDR3 sequence (DNA): TGTGCCAGCAGTGGCGGGGTAGCGGGCATGCCCCAGTACTTC.

J is TRBJ2-5 and V is TRBV25-1; perhaps TRBD2 as D (5 bases). V lost 7 bases to trimming and J lost 1 base, with 19 bases between them. Germline V gene data show CDR1 as MGHDK and CDR2 as SYGVNS. The length of the CDR3 is 16 residues. The DNA of the CDR3 is TGTGCCAGCACCCCCCGGAGAGGAGGAATCCAAGAGACCCAGTACTTC. As protein: CASTPRRGGIQETQYF.